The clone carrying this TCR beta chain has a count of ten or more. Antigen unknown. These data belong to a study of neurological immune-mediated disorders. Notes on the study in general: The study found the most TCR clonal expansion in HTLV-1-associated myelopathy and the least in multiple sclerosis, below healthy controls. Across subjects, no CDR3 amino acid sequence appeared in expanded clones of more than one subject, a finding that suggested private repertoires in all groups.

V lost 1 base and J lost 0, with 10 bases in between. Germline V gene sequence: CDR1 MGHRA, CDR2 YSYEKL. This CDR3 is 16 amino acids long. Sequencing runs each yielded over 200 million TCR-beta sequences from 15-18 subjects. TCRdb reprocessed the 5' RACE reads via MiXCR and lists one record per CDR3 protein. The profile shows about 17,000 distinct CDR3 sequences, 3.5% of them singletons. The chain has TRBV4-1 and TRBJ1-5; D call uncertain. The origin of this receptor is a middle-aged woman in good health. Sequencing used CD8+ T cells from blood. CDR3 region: CASSQVAGNSNQPQHF. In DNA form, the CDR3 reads TGCGCCAGCAGCCAAGTCGCGGGAAATAGCAATCAGCCCCAGCATTTT.